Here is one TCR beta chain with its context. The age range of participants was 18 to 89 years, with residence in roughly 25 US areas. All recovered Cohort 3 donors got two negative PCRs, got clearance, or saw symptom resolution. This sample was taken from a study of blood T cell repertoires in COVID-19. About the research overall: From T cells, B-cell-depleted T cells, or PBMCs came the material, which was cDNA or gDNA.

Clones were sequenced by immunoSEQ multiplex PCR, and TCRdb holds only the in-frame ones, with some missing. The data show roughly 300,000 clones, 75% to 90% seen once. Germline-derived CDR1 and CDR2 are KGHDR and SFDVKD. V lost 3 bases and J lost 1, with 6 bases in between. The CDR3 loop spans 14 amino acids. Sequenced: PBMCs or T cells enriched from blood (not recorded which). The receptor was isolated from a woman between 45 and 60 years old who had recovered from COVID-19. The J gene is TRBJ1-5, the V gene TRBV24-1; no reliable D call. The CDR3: CATSDVVSNQPQHF. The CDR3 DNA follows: TGTGCCACCAGTGATGTAGTCAGCAATCAGCCCCAGCATTTT.